This is a list of T cell receptor beta chains from one sample in a study of T cell repertoires in cytomegalovirus infection. From the reads, TCRdb called clonotypes with MiXCR, one entry per CDR3 protein. This sample carries roughly 81,000 distinct CDR3 sequences, approximately 3.7% of them seen once, and the ten largest clones take about 4.6%. Specimen: PBMCs. These receptors were obtained from a human donor in good health (CMV status not recorded). Some clones in this sample may be carry-over from other donors' samples. CDR3s include the opening cysteine and the closing phenylalanine or tryptophan. D genes are given only for firm matches. Only some rows state a clone size, as once, few, many or a class for expanded clones.

>TRBD2|TRBV20-1|.|TRBJ2-3
CSALLAGSADTQYF
TGCAGTGCCCTACTAGCGGGGAGCGCGGATACGCAGTATTTT
>.|TRBV7-2|many|TRBJ1-6
CASSSPQTPLHF
TGTGCCAGCAGCTCCCCCCAGACACCCCTCCACTTT
>.|TRBV27|many|TRBJ1-1
CASSYGQTEAFF
TGTGCCAGCAGTTACGGACAGACTGAAGCTTTCTTT
>.|TRBV7-3|many|TRBJ1-1
CASSLTGTNTEAFF
TGTGCCAGCAGCTTAACAGGGACGAACACTGAAGCTTTCTTT
>.|TRBV9|many|TRBJ2-2
CASSVGGTGELFF
TGTGCCAGCAGCGTAGGGGGTACCGGGGAGCTGTTTTTT
>.|TRBV7-6|many|TRBJ2-7
CASSLGPSYEQYF
TGTGCCAGCAGCTTAGGCCCATCCTACGAGCAGTACTTC
>TRBD1|TRBV28|many|TRBJ2-4
CASSPPGGNIQYF
TGTGCCAGCAGTCCGCCAGGGGGAAACATTCAGTACTTC
>.|TRBV12-3/TRBV12-4|many|TRBJ2-5
CASSFGRGTAQETQYF
TGTGCCAGCAGTTTCGGGAGAGGGACAGCTCAAGAGACCCAGTACTTC
>.|TRBV7-8|many|TRBJ1-2
CASSLTGTLYGYTF
TGTGCCAGCAGCTTAACTGGGACTCTCTATGGCTACACCTTC
>.|TRBV7-6|many|TRBJ2-1
CASSLSPGLEAYNEQFF
TGTGCCAGCAGCTTAAGCCCCGGGCTCGAGGCCTACAATGAGCAGTTCTTC
>.|TRBV12-3/TRBV12-4|many|TRBJ1-5
CASSPKTGGFNQPQHF
TGTGCCAGCAGTCCCAAGACAGGCGGGTTCAATCAGCCCCAGCATTTT
>TRBD1|TRBV7-8|many|TRBJ1-4
CASSPLRTGYYEKLFF
TGTGCCAGCAGCCCGCTGAGGACAGGATATTATGAAAAACTGTTTTTT
>.|TRBV9|many|TRBJ1-2
CASSVGAGGDGYTF
TGTGCCAGCAGCGTAGGAGCAGGAGGGGATGGCTACACCTTC
>.|TRBV12-3/TRBV12-4|many|TRBJ2-5
CASSLRGLEGKTQYF
TGTGCCAGCAGTTTACGAGGGCTGGAGGGAAAGACCCAGTACTTC
>.|TRBV19|many|TRBJ1-5
CASRKGGNSNQPQHF
TGTGCCAGTAGAAAAGGGGGAAATAGCAATCAGCCCCAGCATTTT
>TRBD2|TRBV15|.|TRBJ2-1
CATSSPAGGGNEQFF
TGTGCCACCAGCAGTCCAGCGGGGGGGGGCAATGAGCAGTTCTTC
>.|TRBV19|many|TRBJ1-1
CASSIRGRAVTEAFF
TGTGCCAGTAGTATACGGGGCAGGGCGGTCACTGAAGCTTTCTTT
>.|TRBV3-1|many|TRBJ2-1
CASSQVGTEQFF
TGTGCCAGCAGCCAAGTCGGGACAGAGCAGTTCTTC
>TRBD1|TRBV28|many|TRBJ2-7
CASSTGPDEQYF
TGTGCCAGCTCGACAGGGCCCGACGAGCAGTACTTC
>TRBD1|TRBV7-2|many|TRBJ2-5
CASRYPGTGGRETQYF
TGTGCCAGCAGATACCCCGGGACAGGGGGCCGGGAGACCCAGTACTTC
>.|TRBV6-6|many|TRBJ1-2
CASTERPRAGPYGYTF
TGTGCCAGCACCGAACGTCCACGAGCAGGGCCCTATGGCTACACCTTC
>.|TRBV5-4|many|TRBJ2-3
CASTFDPSTDTQYF
TGTGCCAGCACCTTCGACCCGTCCACAGATACGCAGTATTTT
>.|TRBV27|many|TRBJ1-3
CASSSDRDGRNTIYF
TGTGCCAGCAGTTCGGACCGGGACGGTAGAAACACCATATATTTT
>.|TRBV12-3/TRBV12-4|.|TRBJ2-1
CASSSHGIYNEQFF
TGTGCCAGCAGTTCCCACGGGATATACAATGAGCAGTTCTTC
>.|TRBV5-6|many|TRBJ1-2
CASSFPRVLNGYTF
TGTGCCAGCAGCTTCCCCAGGGTCCTGAATGGCTACACCTTC
>.|TRBV6-6|many|TRBJ1-1
CASKDPANTEAFF
TGTGCCAGCAAGGACCCAGCCAACACTGAAGCTTTCTTT
>TRBD1|TRBV19|many|TRBJ1-4
CASSRTGLQKLFF
TGTGCCAGTAGCCGGACAGGGCTGCAAAAACTGTTTTTT
>.|TRBV7-2|many|TRBJ2-2
CALVISGTGELFF
TGTGCCCTAGTGATATCGGGGACCGGGGAGCTGTTTTTT
>.|TRBV6-5|many|TRBJ1-3
CASRPTWTGNTIYF
TGTGCCAGCAGACCGACATGGACCGGAAACACCATATATTTT
>TRBD1|TRBV7-8|many|TRBJ1-4
CASRLGTGDEKLFF
TGTGCCAGCCGCCTGGGGACAGGGGATGAAAAACTGTTTTTT
>TRBD2|TRBV20-1|.|TRBJ2-2
CSARVAGGHTGELFF
TGCAGTGCTAGAGTAGCGGGGGGGCACACCGGGGAGCTGTTTTTT
>.|TRBV7-2|many|TRBJ1-1
CASSLQGETEAFF
TGTGCCAGCAGCTTACAAGGGGAGACTGAAGCTTTCTTT